The 14 T cell receptor beta chains below all came from one sample that was sequenced in a study of shared clonotypes between healthy human individuals. Data came from immunoSEQ multiplex PCR; TCRdb stores just in-frame clones and leaves some out. The sample carries some 470,000 clones, less than 80% recorded once. The sequencing input was PBMCs. The receptors derive from a woman aged 40 to 50 in good health. Some clones in this sample may be carry-over from other donors' samples.

V and J are TRBV18 and TRBJ2-7; 10 bases agree with TRBD2. V lost 3 bases, J lost 7 bases, and 9 bases stayed unmatched. This CDR3 comprises 15 residues. Germline V gene data show CDR1 as KGHSH and CDR2 as LQKENI. The CDR3 DNA is TGTGCCAGCTCACCGAAGCGGGAGGGCCTGGGTGAGCAGTACTTC. Residues: CASSPKREGLGEQYF.

The chain has TRBV28 and TRBJ2-5, with a possible D match to TRBD2 (6 bases). The V and J ends lost 1 base and 2 bases respectively, with 11 bases between them. The germline V gene has CDR1 MDHEN and CDR2 SYDVKM. The CDR3 consists of 15 residues. DNA for the CDR3: TGTGCCAGCAGTTTATCGGCGGGAAATCAAGAGACCCAGTACTTC. Translation: CASSLSAGNQETQYF.

This rearrangement joins TRBV18 to TRBJ2-7; no firm D call. This CDR3 spans 13 amino acids. Per the germline V gene, CDR1 is KGHSH and CDR2 is LQKENI. With 2 bases removed from V and 1 base from J, the gap between germline ends came to 6 bases. The CDR3 DNA sequence: TGTGCCAGCTCACCAAACCCATCCTACGAGCAGTACTTC. It specifies CASSPNPSYEQYF.

The chain has TRBV7-9 and TRBJ2-7; TRBD1 agrees at 8 bases. The germline gives CDR1 SEHNR, CDR2 FQNEAQ (reference sequence). The CDR3 consists of 15 residues. The J segment lost 2 bases and the V segment lost 6 bases, leaving 9 bases of the junction unmatched. The CDR3: CASRQDRGRTYEQYF. In nucleotides, the CDR3 is TGTGCCAGCAGGCAAGACAGGGGACGGACCTACGAGCAGTACTTC.

The chain couples TRBV7-2 to TRBJ1-1; D ambiguous. This CDR3 comprises 13 residues. In germline, CDR1 is SGHTA, CDR2 FQGNSA. Deletions cut 2 bases from V and 8 bases from J, with 12 bases between. CDR3 nucleotide sequence: TGTGCCAGCAGCTTACGGAAGGGCCTCGAAGCTTTCTTT. It encodes CASSLRKGLEAFF.

This chain links TRBV2 with TRBJ1-1; D gene uncertain. The CDR3 is 13 amino acids. V was pared by 4 bases and J by 2 bases, with 8 bases between. CDR1 SNHLY and CDR2 FYNNEI come from the germline V gene. The CDR3 nucleotides read TGTGCCAGCAGTGTGGACGGAAACACTGAAGCTTTCTTT. It codes for CASSVDGNTEAFF. Full variable domain (missing parts from reference TRBV2 and TRBJ1-1): EPEVTQTPSHQVTQMGQEVILRCVPISNHLYFYWYRQILGQKVEFLVSFYNNEISEKSEIFDDQFSVERPDGSNFTLKIRSTKLEDSAMYFCASSVDGNTEAFFGQGTRLTVV.

This clone was recorded a few times. The rearrangement links TRBV19 to TRBJ1-5, with 9 nucleotides matching TRBD1. Trimming took 5 bases from V and 2 from J; bases not matched to a gene: 4. Germline V CDR1 and CDR2: LNHDA, SQIVND (reference sequence). The CDR3 is 15 residues long. CDR3 loop: CASSLWTGGNQPQHF. The CDR3 nucleotides read TGTGCCAGTAGTCTTTGGACAGGGGGCAATCAGCCCCAGCATTTT. The full variable domain, rest sourced from reference TRBV19 and TRBJ1-5, is DGGITQSPKYLFRKEGQNVTLSCEQNLNHDAMYWYRQDPGQGLRLIYYSQIVNDFQKGDIAEGYSVSREKKESFPLTVTSAQKNPTAFYLCASSLWTGGNQPQHFGDGTRLSIL.

The rearrangement joins TRBV27 to TRBJ2-7, with 7 bases that match TRBD1. CDR1 and CDR2 from the germline V gene are MNHEY and SMNVEV (reference sequence). CDR3 length: 13 residues. The V and J ends lost 7 bases and 2 bases, in that order; junction bases with no gene match: 5. The CDR3 region has the DNA TGTGCCAGCATGGACAGGCAAACCTACGAGCAGTACTTC. This gives the protein CASMDRQTYEQYF.

This chain uses TRBV28 with TRBJ2-5; D is possibly TRBD1 (5 bases). The V end lost 3 bases, the J end lost 5 bases, and 16 bases lay between the germline ends. The CDR3 is made up of 15 amino acids. Germline CDR1 and CDR2: MDHEN and SYDVKM. The CDR3 loop reads CASSLWQGGSETQYF. The DNA for the CDR3 is TGTGCCAGCAGTTTGTGGCAGGGTGGCAGCGAGACCCAGTACTTC.

The genes are TRBV30 and TRBJ2-2; D remains unclear. Germline values: CDR1 GTSNPN, CDR2 SVGIG (reference sequence). Trimming cost V 1 base and J 7 bases, with 10 bases left between them. The CDR3 loop spans 13 amino acids. This CDR3 reads CAWSDRRVGELFF. The CDR3 region has the DNA TGTGCCTGGAGTGACCGGCGTGTCGGGGAGCTGTTTTTT. The full variable domain, in which reference TRBV30 and TRBJ2-2 provide the parts outside the CDR3, is SQTIHQWPATLVQPVGSPLSLECTVEGTSNPNLYWYRQAAGRGLQLLFYSVGIGQISSEVPQNLSASRPQDRQFILSSKKLLLSDSGFYLCAWSDRRVGELFFGEGSRLTVL.

Notes on this clone: Germline and junction disagree at one end, which may indicate a read error. Other DNA sequences in this sample translate to the same CDR3. This chain uses TRBV20-1 with TRBJ2-5; no clear D gene. Per germline, CDR1 DFQATT and CDR2 SNEGSKA (reference sequence). CDR3 length: 11 amino acids. The DNA for the CDR3 is TGTAGTGCTAGAGCCTGGGAGACCCAGTACTTC. Encoded protein: CSARAWETQYF.

The chain combines TRBV7-2 with TRBJ2-7; TRBD2 might be the D (5 bases). CDR3 length equals 15 residues. Germline CDR1 is SGHTA and CDR2 is FQGNSA. V dropped 0 bases and J dropped 7 bases, with 16 bases sitting between them. The CDR3 protein is CASSLAFLAHGEQYF. The CDR3, as DNA: TGTGCCAGCAGCTTAGCGTTCCTAGCACACGGTGAGCAGTACTTC.

Note on this clone: At one boundary the junction diverges from the germline segment, which might be a read error. The V call is TRBV19, the J call TRBJ2-5; 8 nucleotides line up with TRBD1. CDR3 length equals 13 residues. CDR1 and CDR2 from the germline V gene are LNHDA and SQIVND (reference sequence). The CDR3 DNA sequence: TGTGCCGGTAGTATTACTGGGACAGGAGTTCAGTACTTC. Its protein is CAGSITGTGVQYF. The full variable domain, completed using reference TRBV19 and TRBJ2-5, is DGGITQSPKYLFRKEGQNVTLSCEQNLNHDAMYWYRQDPGQGLRLIYYSQIVNDFQKGDIAEGYSVSREKKESFPLTVTSAQKNPTAFYLCAGSITGTGVQYFGPGTRLLVL.

V usage is TRBV12-5 and J usage is TRBJ2-1, with D perhaps matching TRBD1 or TRBD2 (5 bases each). V lost 2 bases to trimming and J lost 14 bases, with 10 bases between them. Germline V gives CDR1 LGHNT, CDR2 FRNRAP. The CDR3 spans 11 residues. The CDR3 DNA sequence: TGTGCTAGTGGTTTGAGGGACGAGAAGTTCTTC. This encodes CASGLRDEKFF.